This T cell receptor (beta chain) was observed in a study of siplizumab effects on memory and regulatory T cells. General observations from the study: Memory cells seemed less diverse than naive T cells, which also seemed major contributors to the alloresponse. The suppressive capacity of proliferating Tregs from siplizumab cultures remained unconfirmed. Unstimulated subsets were the mapping target of only a minor fraction of alloreactive clones.

Roughly 10^5 TCR templates underwent assay in each sample. Assay used: immunoSEQ multiplex PCR; TCRdb lists only in-frame clones, some missing. Among over 70,000 clones listed, about 95% were seen once. The V end lost 0 bases, the J end lost 8 bases, and 17 bases lay between the germline ends. Per the germline V gene, CDR1 is SGHRS and CDR2 is YFSETQ. The CDR3 totals 15 residues. This clone was seen a single time. The target antigen is unknown. This receptor was taken from a human donor in good health. The sample consisted of CD8+ T cells sorted from blood. The rearrangement joins TRBV5-1 to TRBJ1-2; D remains ambiguous. The CDR3 reads CASSLERPWLDGYTF. The CDR3 nucleotides read TGCGCCAGCAGCTTGGAACGACCGTGGTTAGACGGCTACACCTTC.